This TCR beta chain derives from a study of CD8 T cells in ankylosing spondylitis. Notes on the study in general: Significant enrichment of disease-linked clones was reportedly seen in matched ankylosing spondylitis synovial fluid. Blood of patients with ankylosing spondylitis appeared to be characterized by a TCR beta motif of fewer than 10 highly homologous variants.

Germline CDR1 reads ENHRY; CDR2 reads SYGVKD. This CDR3 has 14 residues. Trimming pared 2 bases from V and 3 bases from J, leaving 11 bases between. This clonotype has ten or more counts. The antigen remains undetermined. Scientists made TCR beta libraries using quantitative 5'-RACE with molecular barcodes. A single record per CDR3 protein comes from TCRdb applying MiXCR to the 5' RACE reads. Altogether 300,000 to 350,000 distinct CDR3 sequences are present, about 15% being singletons, with the ten largest covering 0.9% to 1.2%. Sequencing was done on a sample of blood, either unsorted or a sorted T cell fraction (not recorded which). The chain employs TRBV10-3 and TRBJ2-7, with D possibly matching TRBD1 (5 bases). The sequence derives from a male donor with ankylosing spondylitis or in good health (not recorded which). The CDR3 nucleotides read TGTGCCATCAGTGAGGCTACAAGGGGCTACGAGCAGTACTTC. This translates into CAISEATRGYEQYF.